These 21 T cell receptor beta chains were all obtained from the same sample, sequenced in a study of T cell changes during pregnancy in multiple sclerosis. The assay was immunoSEQ multiplex PCR, and TCRdb's table has in-frame clones only and misses some. The sample consists of approximately 110,000 clones, approximately 91% of them appearing once. Sequenced material: peripheral blood, taken after pregnancy. Receptors were obtained from a female donor with multiple sclerosis, enrolled in a pregnancy study.

V is TRBV13 and J is TRBJ2-5; TRBD1 matches 8 bases. The CDR3 length is 13 residues. V was pared by 11 bases and J by 2 bases, with 7 bases of the junction left unmatched. In germline, CDR1 is PRHDT, CDR2 FYEKMQ (reference sequence). The CDR3 DNA reads TGTGCCTCAGGGACAGGTCGTCAAGAGACCCAGTACTTC. Residues: CASGTGRQETQYF.

The sample holds a few counts of this clone. The V call is TRBV5-3, the J call TRBJ1-2; possible D gene TRBD1, 5 bases. TRBV5-3 qualifies as an ORF whose function is uncertain. The CDR3 covers 13 residues. The V end lost 6 bases, the J end lost 4 bases, and 13 bases lay between the germline ends. CDR3 sequence reads: CARTGGAPYGYTF. Here the CDR3 DNA reads TGTGCCAGAACCGGCGGGGCCCCCTATGGCTACACCTTC.

The rearrangement uses TRBV6-1 and TRBJ2-7, with 7 bases that match TRBD1. From germline, CDR1 is MNHNS and CDR2 SASEGT. CDR3 length equals 15 residues. Germline trimming cut 7 bases from V and 0 bases from J; bases unmatched to any gene: 9. The CDR3 here is CASTTPGQISYEQYF. CDR3 DNA: TGTGCCAGCACTACCCCGGGACAGATCTCCTACGAGCAGTACTTC.

The rearrangement joins TRBV9 to TRBJ1-2; the D gene is possibly TRBD1 (5 bases). The V and J ends lost 5 bases and 4 bases respectively, with 21 bases between them. The CDR3 consists of 16 residues. CDR1 and CDR2 (germline): SGDLS, YYNGEE. The CDR3 region has the DNA TGTGCCAGCAGTGACCCCCGGGACTCAATAAGCTATGGCTACACCTTC. Amino acid sequence: CASSDPRDSISYGYTF. Full variable domain (missing parts from reference TRBV9 and TRBJ1-2): DSGVTQTPKHLITATGQRVTLRCSPRSGDLSVYWYQQSLDQGLQFLIQYYNGEERAKGNILERFSAQQFPDLHSELNLSSLELGDSALYFCASSDPRDSISYGYTFGSGTRLTVV.

The chain carries TRBV7-3 and TRBJ2-2, with 8 bases matching TRBD2. Germline CDR1 and CDR2: SGHTA and FQGTGA. This CDR3 has 16 residues. V was clipped by 2 bases and J by 1 base; unmatched bases: 3. The CDR3 sequence is CASSLGLAGNTGELFF. The CDR3 DNA reads as TGTGCCAGCAGCTTAGGGCTAGCGGGGAACACCGGGGAGCTGTTTTTT. The entire variable domain, with the rest obtained from reference TRBV7-3 and TRBJ2-2, is as follows: GAGVSQTPSNKVTEKGKYVELRCDPISGHTALYWYRQSLGQGPEFLIYFQGTGAADDSGLPNDRFFAVRPEGSVSTLKIQRTERGDSAVYLCASSLGLAGNTGELFFGEGSRLTVL.

The V gene is TRBV12-2, the J gene TRBJ2-1; the DNA was not compared with TRBD2, the D call given in the table. TRBV12-2 is listed as a pseudogene. The CDR3 has 15 residues. CDR3 region: CASPRRGFSYNEQFF. CDR3 in DNA: TGTGCAAGTCCCCGGCGGGGGTTTTCCTACAATGAGCAGTTCTTC.

This chain links TRBV29-1 with TRBJ2-7; 9 nucleotides align to TRBD1. The J segment lost 6 bases and the V segment lost 5 bases, leaving 8 bases of the junction unmatched. This CDR3 has 13 residues. Germline CDR1 reads SQVTM; CDR2 reads ANQGSEA. This CDR3 is CSVRTGDRGEQYF. The DNA for the CDR3 is TGCAGCGTTAGGACAGGGGACCGTGGCGAGCAGTACTTC.

This chain uses TRBV5-1 with TRBJ1-2, with a tentative D call TRBD1 (6 bases). This CDR3 has 16 amino acids. Germline assignment: CDR1 SGHRS and CDR2 YFSETQ. Deletions cut 3 bases from V and 4 bases from J, with 19 bases between. CDR3 residues: CASSSATLGQPYGYTF. Written as DNA, the CDR3 is TGCGCCAGCAGCTCTGCGACGCTTGGACAGCCCTATGGCTACACCTTC.

This sequence joins TRBV7-9 and TRBJ1-2; weak D call: TRBD1 (6 bases). The CDR3 has 15 residues. Germline CDR1 is SEHNR and CDR2 is FQNEAQ (reference sequence). V lost 0 bases and J lost 0, with 8 bases in between. This CDR3 is CASSLAGAPNYGYTF. The CDR3 DNA sequence: TGTGCCAGCAGCTTAGCGGGGGCCCCTAACTATGGCTACACCTTC.

In its sample, this clone was seen once. The CDR3 bases are TGTGCCAGCACCGCCGTGTGGGCAGGCTATGGCTACACCTTC. Amino acids: CASTAVWAGYGYTF. The chain links TRBV5-6 to TRBJ1-2; D call uncertain. The CDR3 has 14 residues. V lost 6 bases and J lost 4, with 16 bases in between. Germline V gene lookup returns CDR1 SGHDT and CDR2 YYEEEE.

V gene TRBV29-1 combines with J gene TRBJ1-5; tentatively, D is TRBD1 (6 bases). V was pared by 7 bases and J by 4 bases, with 17 bases between. CDR1 is SQVTM and CDR2 is ANQGSEA in the germline V gene. This CDR3 has 14 residues. The CDR3 sequence: CSGGPFPRNQPQHF. The CDR3 nucleotides read TGCAGCGGGGGGCCCTTCCCCCGTAATCAGCCCCAGCATTTT.

The chain combines TRBV5-8 with TRBJ1-5; a weak D match, TRBD1 (6 bases). Trimming pared 7 bases from V and 5 bases from J, leaving 16 bases between. The CDR3 is 14 amino acids. The germline CDR1 and CDR2 sequences are SGHTS and YDEGEE. Here the CDR3 reads CASSMGQRYQPQHF. The CDR3 DNA follows: TGTGCCAGCTCAATGGGACAACGTTATCAGCCCCAGCATTTT.

The CDR3: CASSSERGSSYNEQFF. CDR3 DNA sequence: TGTGCCAGCAGCTCAGAGCGGGGGAGCTCCTACAATGAGCAGTTCTTC. The chain uses TRBV7-6 and TRBJ2-1, with TRBD2 matching over 8 bases. Germline V CDR1 and CDR2: SGHVS, FNYEAQ. The CDR3 sequence is 16 residues long. V trimming: 4 bases; J trimming: 0 bases; junction bases outside the gene matches: 5. Full variable domain (outside the CDR3, taken from reference TRBV7-6 and TRBJ2-1): GAGVSQSPRYKVTKRGQDVALRCDPISGHVSLYWYRQALGQGPEFLTYFNYEAQQDKSGLPNDRFSAERPEGSISTLTIQRTEQRDSAMYRCASSSERGSSYNEQFFGPGTRLTVL.

The chain recombines TRBV15 with TRBJ1-1; D gene unclear. The germline V gene encodes CDR1 LNHNV and CDR2 YYDKDF (reference sequence). The CDR3 length is 16 residues. V dropped 5 bases and J dropped 3 bases, with 19 bases sitting between them. In DNA, the CDR3 is TGTGCCACCAGCCGATCAGCGGGAACCATGGACACTGAAGCTTTCTTT. Translating it yields CATSRSAGTMDTEAFF.

This clone was seen a single time. This rearrangement joins TRBV27 to TRBJ1-2, with TRBD1 matching over 10 bases. The germline CDR1 and CDR2 sequences are MNHEY and SMNVEV (reference sequence). The J segment lost 7 bases and the V segment lost 4 bases, leaving 3 bases of the junction unmatched. The CDR3 contains 13 residues. The CDR3: CASSWGQGSGYTF. CDR3 bases: TGTGCCAGCAGTTGGGGACAGGGGAGTGGCTACACCTTC.

Only one count was recorded for this clone. This rearrangement joins TRBV7-3 to TRBJ2-1, with D perhaps matching TRBD2 (7 bases). The CDR3 has 15 amino acids. In germline, CDR1 is SGHTA, CDR2 FQGTGA. V lost 3 bases and J 5 bases, leaving 14 bases between the germline ends. This chain's CDR3 is CASSFSGGTHNEQFF. CDR3 DNA sequence: TGTGCCAGCAGCTTTTCCGGGGGGACACACAATGAGCAGTTCTTC.

This clone was detected only once. The J gene is TRBJ1-2, the V gene TRBV13; D is possibly TRBD1 (6 bases). The CDR3 covers 15 residues. V shed 5 bases and J shed 5 bases, with 18 bases lying between them. Looked up from germline, CDR1 is PRHDT and CDR2 is FYEKMQ (reference sequence). In nucleotides, the CDR3 is TGTGCCAGCAGCCCCCCGGCAGACAGGTCGTATGGCTACACCTTC. The encoded protein is CASSPPADRSYGYTF.

The CDR3 reads CASSQGHMNTEAFF. The CDR3 DNA reads TGTGCCAGCAGCCAAGGACACATGAACACTGAAGCTTTCTTT. The chain employs TRBV7-9 and TRBJ1-1, with a tentative D call TRBD1 (5 bases). The CDR3 consists of 14 residues. The germline V gene encodes CDR1 SEHNR and CDR2 FQNEAQ (reference sequence). Trimming removed 5 bases at V and 0 bases at J, with 10 bases between.

V usage is TRBV25-1 and J usage is TRBJ1-2; D is possibly TRBD1 (6 bases). Between the trimmed V and J ends, which lost 6 bases and 8 bases, there was a span of 10 bases. Germline V gene sequence: CDR1 MGHDK, CDR2 SYGVNS. The CDR3 extends over 11 amino acids. As DNA, the CDR3 is TGTGCCAGCAGCAGGGGAAACGGCTACACCTTC. Its protein product is CASSRGNGYTF.

V gene TRBV27 combines with J gene TRBJ2-7; possibly TRBD2 for D (5 bases). In germline, CDR1 is MNHEY, CDR2 SMNVEV (reference sequence). The CDR3 has 15 residues. The V end was cut by 5 bases, the J end by 2 bases, with 16 bases between. The CDR3 is CASSPDYLVTYEQYF. The CDR3 region has the DNA TGTGCCAGCAGTCCCGACTATTTGGTGACCTACGAGCAGTACTTC.

In the case of this clone: At one end, the junction sequence differs from germline, possibly due to a read error. This chain links TRBV7-7 with TRBJ2-2; 7 bases map to TRBD1. Germline CDR1 and CDR2: SSHAT and FNYEAQ (reference sequence). CDR3 size: 16 residues. The CDR3 region is CASSLDLTGYTGELFF. In DNA form, the CDR3 reads TGTGCTAGCAGCTTAGATCTGACAGGGTACACCGGGGAGCTGTTTTTT. Looking up the rest from reference TRBV7-7 and TRBJ2-2 gives the full variable domain: GAGVSQSPRYKVTKRGQDVTLRCDPISSHATLYWYQQALGQGPEFLTYFNYEAQPDKSGLPSDRFSAERPEGSISTLTIQRTEQRDSAMYRCASSLDLTGYTGELFFGEGSRLTVL.